A selection of T cell receptor beta chains follows, all from one sample in a study of blood T cell repertoires in COVID-19. Only in-frame clones appear in the TCRdb table, and some are missing; sequencing was by immunoSEQ multiplex PCR. The table shows a few hundred thousand clones, with 80% to 90% occurring only once. Sequenced: PBMCs or T cells enriched from blood (not recorded which). Receptor source: a man younger than 35 who had recovered from COVID-19. CDR3s include the opening cysteine and the closing phenylalanine or tryptophan. Each record gives: CDR3 protein, CDR3 DNA, J gene, D gene, clone size, V gene. A D gene is named only where the DNA matches it firmly. Clone sizes are given selectively: once, few, many, or a class where the clone is expanded.

CDR3: CATLTGANLYTEAFF
DNA: TGTGCCACTCTGACAGGGGCGAATTTGTACACTGAAGCTTTCTTT
J: TRBJ1-1
D: TRBD1
size: -
V: TRBV24-1

CDR3: CASSQDRASGHTGELFF
DNA: TGTGCCAGCAGCCAAGATCGGGCTAGCGGACACACCGGGGAGCTGTTTTTT
J: TRBJ2-2
D: TRBD2
size: -
V: TRBV3-1/TRBV3-2

CDR3: CARSPSGQNEKLFF
DNA: TGTGCCAGAAGTCCATCGGGACAGAATGAAAAACTGTTTTTT
J: TRBJ1-4
D: TRBD1
size: -
V: TRBV5-3

CDR3: CASSVNSGANVLTF
DNA: TGTGCCAGCAGCGTCAACTCTGGGGCCAACGTCCTGACTTTC
J: TRBJ2-6
D: -
size: -
V: TRBV9

CDR3: CACSETGVGLGYTF
DNA: TGTGCCTGTTCCGAAACAGGGGTCGGGCTTGGCTACACCTTC
J: TRBJ1-2
D: TRBD1
size: few
V: TRBV30

CDR3: CASSQFQGKAPLHF
DNA: TGTGCCAGCAGCCAATTTCAGGGGAAAGCACCCCTCCACTTT
J: TRBJ1-6
D: -
size: -
V: TRBV14

CDR3: CASSPRLTSGGIDTQYF
DNA: TGTGCCAGCAGCCCCAGATTGACTAGCGGGGGCATAGATACGCAGTATTTT
J: TRBJ2-3
D: TRBD2
size: -
V: TRBV3-1/TRBV3-2

CDR3: CASSTRLAGPYNEQFF
DNA: TGTGCCAGTAGTACTCGACTAGCGGGGCCCTACAATGAGCAGTTCTTC
J: TRBJ2-1
D: TRBD2
size: -
V: TRBV19

CDR3: CASGLVDRIRGTGELFF
DNA: TGTGCTAGTGGTTTGGTCGATCGAATAAGGGGCACCGGGGAGCTGTTTTTT
J: TRBJ2-2
D: -
size: -
V: TRBV12-5

CDR3: CASSRTRATEAFF
DNA: TGTGCCAGCAGCCGCACTAGGGCGACTGAAGCTTTCTTT
J: TRBJ1-1
D: -
size: -
V: TRBV7-8

CDR3: CASAGGSGRAAGELFF
DNA: TGTGCCAGCGCGGGGGGTAGCGGGAGGGCGGCCGGGGAGCTGTTTTTT
J: TRBJ2-2
D: TRBD2
size: few
V: TRBV4-2

CDR3: CASSSAERYGYTF
DNA: TGTGCCAGCAGTTCGGCGGAGCGCTATGGCTACACCTTC
J: TRBJ1-2
D: -
size: once
V: TRBV7-9

CDR3: CASSDSRQINQPQHF
DNA: TGTGCCAGCAGTGATAGTCGACAGATCAATCAGCCCCAGCATTTT
J: TRBJ1-5
D: -
size: -
V: TRBV2

CDR3: CAITTAGSNEQFF
DNA: TGTGCCATCACAACGGCGGGGTCGAATGAGCAGTTCTTC
J: TRBJ2-1
D: -
size: -
V: TRBV10-3

CDR3: CASSIGLGEQYF
DNA: TGCGCCAGCAGTATTGGCCTAGGCGAGCAGTACTTC
J: TRBJ2-7
D: -
size: -
V: TRBV10-1

CDR3: CASSTGQGSSGANVLTF
DNA: TGTGCCAGTAGTACCGGACAGGGGAGCTCTGGGGCCAACGTCCTGACTTTC
J: TRBJ2-6
D: TRBD1
size: -
V: TRBV19

CDR3: CASSMTGTTEAFF
DNA: TGTGCCAGTAGTATGACAGGGACCACTGAAGCTTTCTTT
J: TRBJ1-1
D: TRBD1
size: -
V: TRBV19

CDR3: CASSSRQPSTNEKLFF
DNA: TGTGCCAGCAGCTCCAGACAGCCTTCAACTAATGAAAAACTGTTTTTT
J: TRBJ1-4
D: -
size: -
V: TRBV7-2

CDR3: CASRRDSHYEQYF
DNA: TGCGCCAGCAGACGGGACAGCCATTACGAGCAGTACTTC
J: TRBJ2-7
D: TRBD1
size: once
V: TRBV5-1

CDR3: CAWSLPWPSGVPNTGELFF
DNA: TGTGCCTGGAGTCTCCCCTGGCCTAGCGGGGTACCGAACACCGGGGAGCTGTTTTTT
J: TRBJ2-2
D: TRBD2
size: once
V: TRBV30

CDR3: CASGLGQGASEAFF
DNA: TGTGCTAGTGGTTTGGGACAGGGGGCATCTGAAGCTTTCTTT
J: TRBJ1-1
D: TRBD1
size: -
V: TRBV12-5

CDR3: CASSQQVFGTSGGREQFF
DNA: TGCGCCAGCAGCCAGCAAGTTTTCGGGACTAGCGGGGGTCGTGAGCAGTTCTTC
J: TRBJ2-1
D: TRBD2
size: -
V: TRBV4-1

CDR3: CATSGVPGQPDSGANVLTF
DNA: TGTGCCACCAGTGGCGTTCCGGGACAGCCCGACTCTGGGGCCAACGTCCTGACTTTC
J: TRBJ2-6
D: TRBD1
size: -
V: TRBV24-1

CDR3: CASSLLPGEQFF
DNA: TGTGCCAGCAGTTTACTACCAGGGGAGCAGTTCTTC
J: TRBJ2-1
D: -
size: -
V: TRBV28

CDR3: CATSRGQGANEQFF
DNA: TGTGCCACCAGCAGAGGACAGGGGGCTAATGAGCAGTTCTTC
J: TRBJ2-1
D: TRBD1
size: -
V: TRBV15

CDR3: CASSLAQSRENIQYF
DNA: TGTGCCAGCAGCTTAGCGCAGTCACGTGAAAACATTCAGTACTTC
J: TRBJ2-4
D: -
size: -
V: TRBV7-9

CDR3: CAWSVPGRWQFF
DNA: TGTGCCTGGAGTGTACCGGGGAGGTGGCAGTTCTTC
J: TRBJ2-1
D: -
size: -
V: TRBV30

CDR3: CASSQDWTSGPNTGELFF
DNA: TGCGCCAGCAGCCAAGACTGGACTAGCGGTCCTAACACCGGGGAGCTGTTTTTT
J: TRBJ2-2
D: TRBD2
size: once
V: TRBV4-3

CDR3: CASSKARRGSYEQYF
DNA: TGTGCCAGCAGCAAAGCCAGGAGGGGCTCCTACGAGCAGTACTTC
J: TRBJ2-7
D: -
size: -
V: TRBV21-1

CDR3: CASSLTTGEGFYSNQPQHF
DNA: TGTGCCAGCAGCCTCACGACGGGGGAAGGGTTTTATAGCAATCAGCCCCAGCATTTT
J: TRBJ1-5
D: -
size: -
V: TRBV7-9

CDR3: CASSPPGGIPTDTQYF
DNA: TGTGCCAGCAGCCCCCCGGGCGGGATTCCAACAGATACGCAGTATTTT
J: TRBJ2-3
D: -
size: -
V: TRBV5-4

CDR3: CASSPDRVKYGYTF
DNA: TGTGCCAGTAGCCCGGACAGGGTAAAGTATGGCTACACCTTC
J: TRBJ1-2
D: TRBD1
size: -
V: TRBV19

CDR3: CASSLEGTSRALPTGELFF
DNA: TGTGCCAGCAGTCTAGAGGGGACTAGTCGGGCTCTTCCCACCGGGGAGCTGTTTTTT
J: TRBJ2-2
D: TRBD2
size: -
V: TRBV27

CDR3: CASSQDRGRYEQYF
DNA: TGCGCCAGCAGCCAGGACAGGGGGCGATACGAGCAGTACTTC
J: TRBJ2-7
D: TRBD1
size: few
V: TRBV5-1

CDR3: CASTHLAGAFYEQYF
DNA: TGTGCCAGCACCCACCTAGCGGGAGCCTTCTACGAGCAGTACTTC
J: TRBJ2-7
D: TRBD2
size: -
V: TRBV6-5

CDR3: CSVARTTSRNEQFF
DNA: TGCAGCGTTGCAAGGACTACCTCGAGAAATGAGCAGTTCTTC
J: TRBJ2-1
D: -
size: once
V: TRBV29-1

CDR3: CASRNYRDTEAFF
DNA: TGTGCCAGCAGGAACTACAGGGACACTGAAGCTTTCTTT
J: TRBJ1-1
D: -
size: -
V: TRBV6-5

CDR3: CAISEYRSPTYGYTF
DNA: TGTGCCATCAGTGAGTACAGGTCCCCGACCTATGGCTACACCTTC
J: TRBJ1-2
D: -
size: -
V: TRBV10-3

CDR3: CSVSGTSYADTQYF
DNA: TGCAGCGTTTCCGGGACTAGCTATGCAGATACGCAGTATTTT
J: TRBJ2-3
D: TRBD2
size: -
V: TRBV29-1

CDR3: CASSNSYRVGQPQHF
DNA: TGTGCCAGTAGTAACTCCTACAGGGTAGGTCAGCCCCAGCATTTT
J: TRBJ1-5
D: -
size: -
V: TRBV19

CDR3: CASSYSDRVYGYTF
DNA: TGTGCCAGCAGCTATTCAGACAGGGTTTATGGCTACACCTTC
J: TRBJ1-2
D: TRBD1
size: few
V: TRBV14

CDR3: CASSGGTSGSFPYNEQFF
DNA: TGTGCCAGCAGCGGAGGGACTAGCGGGAGTTTTCCCTACAATGAGCAGTTCTTC
J: TRBJ2-1
D: TRBD2
size: -
V: TRBV7-9

CDR3: CAWLGSLAGDDSSTDTQYF
DNA: TGTGCCTGGCTAGGGTCTCTAGCGGGAGATGACTCTAGCACAGATACGCAGTATTTT
J: TRBJ2-3
D: TRBD2
size: -
V: TRBV30

CDR3: CASSLGQGGRIRNRPQHF
DNA: TGTGCCAGCAGCCTTGGACAGGGAGGGCGTATCCGAAATCGGCCCCAGCATTTT
J: TRBJ1-5
D: TRBD1
size: few
V: TRBV28

CDR3: CASSQDSTRGNEQFF
DNA: TGCGCCAGCAGCCAAGATTCCACCAGGGGCAATGAGCAGTTCTTC
J: TRBJ2-1
D: -
size: once
V: TRBV4-3

CDR3: CASPGCWRGAGPTSSYEQYF
DNA: TGTGCCAGCCCCGGTTGTTGGCGGGGGGCCGGACCGACCAGCTCCTACGAGCAGTACTTC
J: TRBJ2-7
D: -
size: -
V: TRBV21-1

CDR3: CASSERSTSGGAPDTQYF
DNA: TGCGCCAGCAGCGAACGTTCTACTAGCGGGGGGGCCCCAGATACGCAGTATTTT
J: TRBJ2-3
D: TRBD2
size: -
V: TRBV5-1

CDR3: CASSPTSSGPSYEQYF
DNA: TGTGCCAGCAGCCCCACGTCCAGCGGCCCCTCCTACGAGCAGTACTTC
J: TRBJ2-7
D: -
size: -
V: TRBV14

CDR3: CARSLAGAGDGTQYF
DNA: TGTGCCAGAAGCTTAGCCGGGGCAGGGGATGGGACCCAGTACTTC
J: TRBJ2-5
D: -
size: -
V: TRBV7-5

CDR3: CASSLQGWGQPQHF
DNA: TGTGCCAGCTCACTACAGGGGTGGGGTCAGCCCCAGCATTTT
J: TRBJ1-5
D: TRBD1
size: -
V: TRBV18

CDR3: CASSFPRVYDEQFF
DNA: TGTGCCAGCAGCTTCCCCCGAGTATATGATGAGCAGTTCTTC
J: TRBJ2-1
D: -
size: -
V: TRBV6-2/TRBV6-3

CDR3: CASSEEGQVTEAFF
DNA: TGTGCCAGCAGTGAAGAAGGACAGGTCACTGAAGCTTTCTTT
J: TRBJ1-1
D: TRBD1
size: few
V: TRBV25-1

CDR3: CASSQVGTSNEKLFF
DNA: TGTGCCAGCAGCCAAGTGGGGACTTCTAATGAAAAACTGTTTTTT
J: TRBJ1-4
D: -
size: -
V: TRBV9

CDR3: CASSLDDQKNIQYF
DNA: TGTGCCAGCAGCTTAGATGATCAGAAAAACATTCAGTACTTC
J: TRBJ2-4
D: -
size: -
V: TRBV7-2

CDR3: CASSPGGARTDTQYF
DNA: TGTGCCAGCAGCCCGGGGGGAGCCCGAACAGATACGCAGTATTTT
J: TRBJ2-3
D: TRBD2
size: -
V: TRBV7-2

CDR3: CASSRTGTGAFF
DNA: TGTGCCAGCAGCCGAACCGGGACAGGCGCTTTCTTT
J: TRBJ1-1
D: TRBD1
size: -
V: TRBV11-2

CDR3: CASSTTGGSFTDTQYF
DNA: TGTGCCAGCAGCACGACAGGGGGTTCCTTCACAGATACGCAGTATTTT
J: TRBJ2-3
D: TRBD1
size: -
V: TRBV5-4

CDR3: CASATRGAGTGELFF
DNA: TGTGCCAGCGCCACCCGGGGGGCTGGCACCGGGGAGCTGTTTTTT
J: TRBJ2-2
D: -
size: -
V: TRBV7-2